The rows below give T cell receptor beta chains drawn from one sample of a study of beta chain features in type 1 diabetes. Sequenced by immunoSEQ multiplex PCR; TCRdb stores in-frame clones only, minus some. This table has 600,000 to 700,000 clones, 9.5% to 15% appearing once. Specimen: naive CD4+ T cells from blood. The receptor source for this set is a man aged 25-40 years with type 1 diabetes. Both conserved end residues are part of each CDR3. The order of the fields is V gene, D gene, J gene, clone size, CDR3 length, CDR3 protein, CDR3 DNA. The D gene is left open where the match is weak. Only part of the rows carry a size: once, few, many, or a class if the clone is expanded.

v_gene: TRBV30; d_gene: TRBD1; j_gene: TRBJ1-4; abundance: .; len: 17; CDR3aa: CAWSRIYGTGLNEKLFF; CDR3nt: TGTGCCTGGAGCCGTATTTATGGGACAGGGTTAAATGAAAAACTGTTTTTT
v_gene: TRBV7-3; d_gene: .; j_gene: TRBJ1-1; abundance: .; len: 13; CDR3aa: CASSLSPGTEAFF; CDR3nt: TGTGCCAGCAGCTTAAGCCCTGGGACAGAAGCTTTCTTT
v_gene: TRBV11-2; d_gene: TRBD1; j_gene: TRBJ2-2; abundance: .; len: 15; CDR3aa: CASSADRVNTGELFF; CDR3nt: TGTGCCAGCAGCGCGGACAGGGTGAACACCGGGGAGCTGTTTTTT
v_gene: TRBV30; d_gene: .; j_gene: TRBJ1-5; abundance: few; len: 13; CDR3aa: CAWSLPGNQPQHF; CDR3nt: TGTGCCTGGAGTTTACCAGGGAATCAGCCCCAGCATTTT
v_gene: TRBV13; d_gene: .; j_gene: TRBJ1-2; abundance: .; len: 15; CDR3aa: CASSFPWRGIGGYTF; CDR3nt: TGTGCCAGCAGCTTCCCGTGGAGGGGGATTGGTGGCTACACCTTC
v_gene: TRBV5-1; d_gene: TRBD1; j_gene: TRBJ2-1; abundance: few; len: 16; CDR3aa: CASSLDRPGQGTEQFF; CDR3nt: TGCGCCAGCAGCTTGGATCGGCCGGGACAGGGAACTGAGCAGTTCTTC
v_gene: TRBV14; d_gene: .; j_gene: TRBJ2-5; abundance: .; len: 16; CDR3aa: CASSQDWGLYGETQYF; CDR3nt: TGTGCCAGCAGCCAAGACTGGGGGCTATATGGAGAGACCCAGTACTTC
v_gene: TRBV5-4; d_gene: TRBD1; j_gene: TRBJ1-2; abundance: .; len: 15; CDR3aa: CASTTPRGDRAGYTF; CDR3nt: TGTGCCAGCACCACCCCTCGAGGAGACAGGGCTGGCTACACCTTC
v_gene: TRBV7-3; d_gene: .; j_gene: TRBJ1-3; abundance: .; len: 13; CDR3aa: CASSPSSGNTIYF; CDR3nt: TGTGCCAGCAGCCCCTCGTCCGGAAACACCATATATTTT
v_gene: TRBV30; d_gene: .; j_gene: TRBJ2-1; abundance: few; len: 12; CDR3aa: CAFVTGYNEQFF; CDR3nt: TGTGCCTTCGTTACAGGCTACAATGAGCAGTTCTTC
v_gene: TRBV27; d_gene: .; j_gene: TRBJ2-3; abundance: .; len: 12; CDR3aa: CASRGQHDTQYF; CDR3nt: TGTGCCAGCCGGGGACAACATGATACGCAGTATTTT
v_gene: TRBV7-2; d_gene: .; j_gene: TRBJ1-6; abundance: .; len: 14; CDR3aa: CASTEIPTHSPLHF; CDR3nt: TGTGCCAGCACCGAGATACCAACTCATTCACCCCTCCACTTT
v_gene: TRBV29-1; d_gene: TRBD1; j_gene: TRBJ2-1; abundance: .; len: 13; CDR3aa: CSVEDANRGWRFF; CDR3nt: TGCAGCGTTGAAGATGCCAACAGGGGCTGGCGGTTCTTC
v_gene: TRBV29-1; d_gene: .; j_gene: TRBJ1-1; abundance: few; len: 15; CDR3aa: CGSARPLLTGTEAFF; CDR3nt: TGCGGCAGCGCGAGGCCACTATTAACCGGGACTGAAGCTTTCTTT
v_gene: TRBV2; d_gene: .; j_gene: TRBJ2-1; abundance: .; len: 9; CDR3aa: CATGREQFF; CDR3nt: TGTGCCACCGGCAGAGAGCAGTTCTTC
v_gene: TRBV9; d_gene: .; j_gene: TRBJ2-2; abundance: few; len: 12; CDR3aa: CASSVGTGELFF; CDR3nt: TGTGCCAGCAGCGTAGGTACCGGGGAGCTGTTTTTT
v_gene: TRBV4-2; d_gene: .; j_gene: TRBJ1-5; abundance: few; len: 13; CDR3aa: CASSQERNQPQHF; CDR3nt: TGTGCCAGCAGCCAAGAGAGGAATCAGCCCCAGCATTTT
v_gene: TRBV9; d_gene: .; j_gene: TRBJ2-3; abundance: few; len: 14; CDR3aa: CASSVELVTDTQYF; CDR3nt: TGTGCCAGCAGCGTAGAACTAGTCACAGATACGCAGTATTTT
v_gene: TRBV27; d_gene: .; j_gene: TRBJ2-6; abundance: few; len: 15; CDR3aa: CASSPTALGANVLTF; CDR3nt: TGTGCCAGCAGTCCGACGGCCTTAGGGGCCAACGTCCTGACTTTC
v_gene: TRBV13; d_gene: .; j_gene: TRBJ1-4; abundance: few; len: 13; CDR3aa: CASSLWLEGKLFF; CDR3nt: TGTGCCAGCAGCTTGTGGCTGGAGGGGAAACTGTTTTTT
v_gene: TRBV28; d_gene: .; j_gene: TRBJ2-3; abundance: .; len: 12; CDR3aa: CASSLGRNTQYF; CDR3nt: TGTGCCAGCAGTTTAGGGCGAAATACGCAGTATTTT
v_gene: TRBV25-1; d_gene: .; j_gene: TRBJ1-5; abundance: few; len: 16; CDR3aa: CASSPDSQGLNQPQHF; CDR3nt: TGTGCCAGCAGTCCCGACAGCCAGGGTCTTAATCAGCCCCAGCATTTT
v_gene: TRBV28; d_gene: .; j_gene: TRBJ2-6; abundance: few; len: 18; CDR3aa: CASSRGKGGLSGANVLTF; CDR3nt: TGTGCCAGCAGCCGGGGGAAGGGGGGCCTAAGTGGGGCCAACGTCCTGACTTTC
v_gene: TRBV11-2; d_gene: .; j_gene: TRBJ2-4; abundance: few; len: 16; CDR3aa: CASSLDPRGAKNIQYF; CDR3nt: TGTGCCAGCAGCTTAGACCCTCGAGGGGCCAAAAACATTCAGTACTTC